Following are 4 T cell receptor beta chains from one sample sequenced in a study of control samples from healthy donors and cancer patients (dated by TCRdb to the early 2020s). The receptor library was made with the immunoSEQ multiplex PCR assay. TCRdb holds this immuneACCESS table with in-frame rearrangements only. Some clones are missing; in checked studies, unresolved V genes explain under half, and the rest has no known cause. The sample table lists under 15,000 clones, roughly 94% of them with a count of one. The ten largest clones take up about a quarter of the sample. Sequencing input: PBMCs. These receptor sequences come from a man aged 65 to 85 with head and neck cancer.

The chain employs TRBV7-9 and TRBJ2-7; 7 bases are shared with TRBD2. In germline, CDR1 is SEHNR, CDR2 FQNEAQ (reference sequence). Trimming took 5 bases from V and 1 from J; bases not matched to a gene: 8. CDR3 length: 15 residues. The CDR3 protein is CASSPLGGRSYEQYF. Written as DNA, the CDR3 is TGTGCCAGCAGCCCCCTGGGGGGGAGGTCCTACGAGCAGTACTTC.

This clone was detected once. Here the CDR3 reads CAISESRQGDIQYF. Here the CDR3 DNA reads TGTGCCATCAGTGAGTCTAGGCAGGGAGACATTCAGTACTTC. V and J are TRBV10-3 and TRBJ2-4; D might be TRBD1 or TRBD2, each matching 5 bases. The V gene's germline CDR1 is ENHRY and CDR2 SYGVKD. Trimming pared 0 bases from V and 8 bases from J, leaving 11 bases between. CDR3 length equals 14 residues.

The chain recombines TRBV6-5 with TRBJ1-5, with D perhaps matching TRBD1 (6 bases). CDR3 length: 14 amino acids. The V end was cut by 4 bases, the J end by 6 bases, with 13 bases between. From germline, CDR1 is MNHEY and CDR2 SVGAGI. The CDR3 coding sequence is TGTGCCAGCAGTTGGGAGGGGGTAGTTCAGCCCCAGCATTTT. The encoded protein is CASSWEGVVQPQHF.

This clone was seen only once. The chain joins TRBV19 to TRBJ2-6, with D perhaps matching TRBD1 or TRBD2 (5 bases each). V was trimmed by 4 bases and J by 4 bases, leaving 11 bases between them. Per germline, CDR1 LNHDA and CDR2 SQIVND (reference sequence). The CDR3 covers 15 residues. CDR3 nucleotides: TGTGCCAGTAGTAGGTCCGGGGCCGGGGCCAACGTCCTGACTTTC. It codes for CASSRSGAGANVLTF.